This TCR beta chain originates from a study of control samples from healthy donors and cancer patients. The V and J ends lost 6 bases and 3 bases respectively, with 5 bases between them. The CDR3 covers 12 residues. Germline V gene data show CDR1 as MNHEY and CDR2 as SMNVEV (reference sequence). The repertoire was sequenced with immunoSEQ multiplex PCR; TCRdb's copy has only in-frame clones and lacks some. Of around 83,000 clones listed, 93% are singletons. This chain uses TRBV27 with TRBJ2-2; D unclear. The sequence was obtained from a woman between 40 and 50 years old with lung cancer. Material for sequencing was PBMCs. The CDR3 loop is CASSVYTGELFF. The CDR3 nucleotides read TGTGCCAGCAGCGTTTACACCGGGGAGCTGTTTTTT.